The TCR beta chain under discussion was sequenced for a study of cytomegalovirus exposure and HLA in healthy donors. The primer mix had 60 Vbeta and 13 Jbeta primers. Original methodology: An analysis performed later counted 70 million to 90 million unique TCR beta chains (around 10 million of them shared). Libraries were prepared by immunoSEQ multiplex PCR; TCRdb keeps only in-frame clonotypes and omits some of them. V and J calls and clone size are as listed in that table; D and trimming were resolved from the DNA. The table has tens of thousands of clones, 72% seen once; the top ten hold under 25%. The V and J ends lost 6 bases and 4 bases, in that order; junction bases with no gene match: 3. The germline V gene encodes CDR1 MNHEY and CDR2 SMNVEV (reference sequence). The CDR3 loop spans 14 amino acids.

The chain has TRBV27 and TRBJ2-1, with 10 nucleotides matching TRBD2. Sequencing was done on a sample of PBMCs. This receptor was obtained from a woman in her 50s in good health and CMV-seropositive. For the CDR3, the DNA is TGTGCCAGCAGAGGACTAGCGGAGTACAATGAGCAGTTCTTC. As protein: CASRGLAEYNEQFF.